Sequencing of this T cell receptor beta chain was carried out in a study of CD8 T cells in ankylosing spondylitis. For TCR beta, libraries came from quantitative 5'-RACE with molecular barcodes. Via MiXCR, TCRdb re-called the 5' RACE reads, giving one row per CDR3 protein. The sample contains more than 500,000 distinct CDR3 sequences, about 5.7% of which appear only once. Points from the study as a whole: Reports of some motif variants in reactive arthritis synovial fluid and blood predate this one. Ankylosing spondylitis blood seemed to carry a telltale TCR beta motif made of several highly homologous variants.

Germline CDR1 and CDR2: MNHEY and SVGEGT. The CDR3 spans 13 residues. V lost 1 base and J lost 6, with 7 bases in between. This clonotype came up a few times. What it binds is unknown. The chain joins TRBV6-2 or TRBV6-3 to TRBJ1-5; D may be TRBD1 (6 bases). The sample comprised blood, either unsorted or a sorted T cell fraction (not recorded which). The sequence derives from a male donor with ankylosing spondylitis. As DNA, the CDR3 is TGTGCCAGCAGTTACTGGGGGGCTCAGCCCCAGCATTTT. It specifies CASSYWGAQPQHF.